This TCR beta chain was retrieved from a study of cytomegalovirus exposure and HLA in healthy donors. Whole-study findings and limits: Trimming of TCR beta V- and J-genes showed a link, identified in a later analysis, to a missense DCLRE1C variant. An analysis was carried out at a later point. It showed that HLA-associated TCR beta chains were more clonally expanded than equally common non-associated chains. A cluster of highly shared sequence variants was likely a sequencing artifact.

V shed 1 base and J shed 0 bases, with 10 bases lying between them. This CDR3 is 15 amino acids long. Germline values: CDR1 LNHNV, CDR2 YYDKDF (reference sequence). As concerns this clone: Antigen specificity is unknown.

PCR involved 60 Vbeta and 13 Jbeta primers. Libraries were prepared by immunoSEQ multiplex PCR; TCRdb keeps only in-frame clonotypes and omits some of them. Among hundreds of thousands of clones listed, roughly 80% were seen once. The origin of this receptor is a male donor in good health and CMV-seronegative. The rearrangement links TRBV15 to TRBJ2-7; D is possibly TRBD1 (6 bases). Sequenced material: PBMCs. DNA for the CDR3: TGTGCCACCAGCAGAGGGACAGAAGCCTCCTACGAGCAGTACTTC. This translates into CATSRGTEASYEQYF.